This TCR beta chain was documented in a study of blood T cell repertoires in COVID-19. Looking at the study overall: COVID-19 samples from acute and convalescent phases originated in the United States, Italy and Spain.

This table comes from immunoSEQ multiplex PCR, and its TCRdb copy is limited to in-frame clones, with some not included. The repertoire has under 300,000 clones, roughly 91% of them found once; the top ten carry 1.5% to 2%. From germline, CDR1 is MDHEN and CDR2 SYDVKM. V gave up 6 bases and J gave up 2 bases; unmatched junction bases: 9. The length of the CDR3 is 15 residues. Participants, about 18 to 90 years old, spanned more than 20 US areas. Participant-given clinical history determined each cohort assignment. Symptom resolution, clearance, or two negative PCRs marked the recovered donors of Cohort 3.

The receptor was derived from a woman aged 55-75 years who had recovered from COVID-19. The chain employs TRBV28 and TRBJ1-1, with TRBD1 identical over 7 bases. Sequencing used PBMCs or T cells enriched from blood (not recorded which). The CDR3 DNA reads TGTGCCAGCAGGGACTCAGGGGACAGAAACACTGAAGCTTTCTTT. Amino acids: CASRDSGDRNTEAFF. Full variable domain (missing parts from reference TRBV28 and TRBJ1-1): DVKVTQSSRYLVKRTGEKVFLECVQDMDHENMFWYRQDPGLGLRLIYFSYDVKMKEKGDIPEGYSVSREKKERFSLILESASTNQTSMYLCASRDSGDRNTEAFFGQGTRLTVV.